This T cell receptor (beta chain) emerged from a study of blood T cell repertoires in COVID-19. About the research overall: The United States, Italy and Spain supplied acute and convalescent COVID-19 samples. PBMCs, B-cell-depleted T cells, or T cells provided the cDNA or gDNA that made up the material.

The data were produced by immunoSEQ multiplex PCR, yet TCRdb's version contains in-frame clones alone and is incomplete. Of some 62,000 clones listed, 80% to 90% are singletons. The age range of participants was 18 to 89 years, with residence in about two dozen US areas. Participants' own reports of clinical history determined their cohort assignment. Trimming shortened V by 7 bases and J by 9 bases, and 16 bases separated the two germline ends. There are 14 residues in the CDR3. CDR1 MNHEY and CDR2 SVGAGI come from the germline V gene. The sequence came from a middle-aged woman with acute COVID-19. Sequences were obtained from PBMCs or T cells enriched from blood (not recorded which). V usage is TRBV6-5 and J usage is TRBJ1-6; D is perhaps TRBD1 (5 bases). The CDR3 is CASTKGALSSPLHF. CDR3 DNA: TGTGCCAGCACCAAAGGGGCCTTGAGTTCACCCCTCCACTTT.